The rows below give T cell receptor beta chains drawn from one sample of a study of shared clonotypes between healthy human individuals. The protocol was immunoSEQ multiplex PCR, while the TCRdb copy is restricted to in-frame clones and leaves out a portion. The data hold some 2 million clones, with roughly 95% observed a single time. The sample consisted of naive CD4+ T cells sorted from blood. These receptors all stem from a man aged 18 to 35 in good health. Both conserved end residues are part of each CDR3. D genes are given only for firm matches. Clone size, where shown, is once, few, many, or a class for clones that have expanded.

>TRBV10-3|NA|TRBD1|TRBJ1-5
TGTGCCATCAGTGAGGGGGACAGGACCTCGGCCCAGCATTTT
CAISEGDRTSAQHF
>TRBV5-6|NA|NA|TRBJ1-2
TGTGCCAGCAGCTTGCTCGAGGGAATAGGGGGTTATGGCTACACCTTC
CASSLLEGIGGYGYTF
>TRBV6-1|once|NA|TRBJ2-3
TGTGCCAGCAGGGATGGACTCACAGATACGCAGTATTTT
CASRDGLTDTQYF
>TRBV5-1|NA|TRBD2|TRBJ2-5
TGCGCCAGCAGCTTGCTAGCGGGAGGACTCCAAGAGACCCAGTACTTC
CASSLLAGGLQETQYF
>TRBV7-3|NA|NA|TRBJ2-7
TGTGCCAGCAGCCCCACTGGGGGGGGGCCCTACGAGCAGTACTTC
CASSPTGGGPYEQYF
>TRBV7-3|NA|NA|TRBJ2-5
TGTGCCAGCAGCTTGTGGGGCAGCAAAGAGACCCAGTACTTC
CASSLWGSKETQYF
>TRBV5-1|once|NA|TRBJ2-3
TGCGCCAGCAGCTTGGTGGGATCGATAGGGACAGATACGCAGTATTTT
CASSLVGSIGTDTQYF
>TRBV7-9|NA|TRBD1|TRBJ1-1
TGTGCCAGCAGCCCCGGACAGGGAATTTGGAACACTGAAGCTTTCTTT
CASSPGQGIWNTEAFF
>TRBV10-2|NA|NA|TRBJ2-7
TGCGCCAGCAGGGGAAGATACGAGCAGTACTTC
CASRGRYEQYF
>TRBV7-9|NA|NA|TRBJ2-1
TGTGCCAGCAGCTTGGGGTCTACAGGGACTCTAAGCTCCTACAATGAGCAGTTCTTC
CASSLGSTGTLSSYNEQFF
>TRBV7-2|NA|NA|TRBJ1-6
TGTGCCAGCAGCTCGTCTTCCAGGGTTGGGAATTCACCCCTCCACTTT
CASSSSSRVGNSPLHF
>TRBV5-4|NA|TRBD1|TRBJ2-7
TGTGCCAGCAGCCAGGGACAGGGATTGATCAGGTACGAGCAGTACTTC
CASSQGQGLIRYEQYF
>TRBV14|NA|NA|TRBJ2-2
TGTGCCAGCAGCCCGTCCGGATCAGTGAAGACCGGGGAGCTGTTTTTT
CASSPSGSVKTGELFF
>TRBV28|NA|NA|TRBJ1-5
TGTGCCAGCAGTCCGCGAGGAAGGGGAGGAAGCAATCAGCCCCAGCATTTT
CASSPRGRGGSNQPQHF
>TRBV25-1|NA|NA|TRBJ2-5
TGTGCCAGCAGCCCTGGGACGGAACAAGAGACCCAGTACTTC
CASSPGTEQETQYF
>TRBV5-1|NA|TRBD1|TRBJ1-2
TGCGCCAGCAACCCGGGACAGGTACTCTATGGCTACACCTTC
CASNPGQVLYGYTF
>TRBV29-1|once|TRBD2|TRBJ2-3
TGCAGCGTTGAAGATCGGGGGGGCTCTTGGGCAGATACGCAGTATTTT
CSVEDRGGSWADTQYF
>TRBV6-6|NA|NA|TRBJ2-7
TGTGCCAGCAGTTACAACGGATACGAGCAGTACTTC
CASSYNGYEQYF
>TRBV10-3|NA|NA|TRBJ1-1
TGTGCCATCAGTGAGAGGGCGGGGAACACTGAAGCTTTCTTT
CAISERAGNTEAFF
>TRBV10-3|NA|TRBD1|TRBJ1-2
TGTGCCATCAGTGGGGACAGTAACTATGGCTACACCTTC
CAISGDSNYGYTF
>TRBV11-2|once|TRBD2|TRBJ2-1
TGTGCCAGCAGCTCCGGACTAGCGGGAGGGCCCAATGAGCAGTTCTTC
CASSSGLAGGPNEQFF
>TRBV30|NA|TRBD1|TRBJ1-1
TGTGCCTGGAGTGTAGTTGGGACAGGGAACACTGAAGCTTTCTTT
CAWSVVGTGNTEAFF